What follows describes a single TCR beta chain. Its target is not known. These data belong to a study of T cell responses to AZD1222 COVID-19 vaccine. Study conclusions and caveats: Of the AZD1222 recipients, only 5 to 7 were seropositive at baseline.

Germline values: CDR1 SGHNT, CDR2 YENEEA. With 1 base clipped from V and 11 bases from J, the junction kept 3 bases outside the gene matches. This CDR3 contains 12 residues. Clones were sequenced by immunoSEQ multiplex PCR, and TCRdb holds only the in-frame ones, with some missing. The sample has tens of thousands of clones, 65% to 80% seen once; the top ten hold about 3.7%. The rearrangement joins TRBV11-3 to TRBJ1-1; 8 bases are a match to TRBD1. The sequence was collected from an adult who received the AZD1222 COVID-19 vaccine. Sequences were derived from peripheral blood, sampled 28 days after the second AZD1222 dose. The CDR3: CASSLGQGRAFF. CDR3 coding DNA: TGTGCCAGCAGCTTAGGACAGGGGAGGGCTTTCTTT. Filled out from reference TRBV11-3 and TRBJ1-1, the complete variable domain reads EAGVVQSPRYKIIEKKQPVAFWCNPISGHNTLYWYLQNLGQGPELLIRYENEEAVDDSQLPKDRFSAERLKGVDSTLKIQPAELGDSAVYLCASSLGQGRAFFGQGTRLTVV.